The 19 T cell receptor beta chains presented below share a single source sample, sequenced in a study of T cell clonotyping in hematopoietic cell transplantation. Some clones are missing from TCRdb's copy, which holds only in-frame ones; the method was immunoSEQ multiplex PCR. The data contain around 9,700 clones, about nine tenths of them singletons. Sequences were derived from PBMCs, sampled 180 days after allogeneic stem cell transplant. The receptors were gathered from a male patient between 60 and 69 years old who had an allogeneic stem cell transplant from an unrelated donor, so the T cells may come from the graft donor. Some clones in this sample may be carry-over from other donors' samples.

The chain links TRBV19 to TRBJ1-6, with unresolved D. This CDR3 contains 14 residues. Trimming pared 6 bases from V and 8 bases from J, leaving 14 bases between. Germline V gene sequence: CDR1 LNHDA, CDR2 SQIVND (reference sequence). CDR3 loop: CASSQFGRDSPLHF. The CDR3 coding sequence is TGTGCCAGTAGCCAATTCGGGCGTGATTCACCCCTCCACTTT.

The chain has TRBV6-5 and TRBJ2-7; 9 positions agree with TRBD1. The V gene's germline CDR1 is MNHEY and CDR2 SVGAGI. The CDR3 spans 16 residues. J gave up 5 bases and V 0 bases, and 8 bases lay outside the gene matches. DNA of the CDR3: TGTGCCAGCAGTTACTCCCCCGGGACAGGGTCCGACGAGCAGTACTTC. The encoded protein is CASSYSPGTGSDEQYF.

This chain connects TRBV4-1 to TRBJ2-2; TRBD2 matches at 9 bases. The junction had 2 bases not matched to a gene; V was cut back by 1 base and J by 2 bases. Germline V gene sequence: CDR1 MGHRA, CDR2 YSYEKL. The CDR3 sequence is 16 residues long. DNA for the CDR3: TGCGCCAGCAGCCAAGCTAGCGGGGCTAACACCGGGGAGCTGTTTTTT. Translation: CASSQASGANTGELFF.

In its sample, this clone was seen a few times. This chain connects TRBV6-6 to TRBJ1-2; D gene ambiguous. V lost 5 bases to trimming and J lost 8 bases, with 21 bases between them. CDR1 and CDR2 from the germline V gene are MNHNY and SVGAGI (reference sequence). This CDR3 has 15 residues. This CDR3 reads CASSRPGKAQEGYTF. CDR3 sequence (DNA): TGTGCCAGCAGTCGGCCGGGGAAAGCTCAAGAAGGCTACACCTTC.

The J gene is TRBJ2-2, the V gene TRBV9; D possibly matches TRBD1 or TRBD2 (5 bases each). The CDR3 is 16 amino acids. Trimming removed 3 bases at V and 4 bases at J, with 16 bases between. Germline V CDR1 and CDR2: SGDLS, YYNGEE. The CDR3 here is CASSATGTPLTGELFF. CDR3 DNA sequence: TGTGCCAGCAGCGCAACCGGGACGCCCCTCACCGGGGAGCTGTTTTTT.

This rearrangement joins TRBV10-3 to TRBJ2-5; D not resolved. V dropped 6 bases and J dropped 4 bases, with 18 bases sitting between them. The CDR3 totals 15 residues. CDR1 and CDR2 (germline): ENHRY, SYGVKD. The CDR3 loop is CAIRPTTKGPETQYF. CDR3 nucleotides: TGTGCCATCAGGCCTACCACCAAAGGGCCAGAGACCCAGTACTTC.

V is TRBV9 and J is TRBJ2-1, with D possibly matching TRBD1 (6 bases). Germline CDR1 reads SGDLS; CDR2 reads YYNGEE. The CDR3 consists of 15 residues. Trimming removed 4 bases at V and 8 bases at J, with 19 bases between. DNA for the CDR3: TGTGCCAGCAGCATACGACAGGCGGCTGTGTATGAGCAGTTCTTC. The encoded protein is CASSIRQAAVYEQFF. Filled out from reference TRBV9 and TRBJ2-1, the complete variable domain reads DSGVTQTPKHLITATGQRVTLRCSPRSGDLSVYWYQQSLDQGLQFLIQYYNGEERAKGNILERFSAQQFPDLHSELNLSSLELGDSALYFCASSIRQAAVYEQFFGPGTRLTVL.

The chain has TRBV2 and TRBJ1-3; D may be TRBD1 (6 bases). CDR3 size: 15 residues. Germline values: CDR1 SNHLY, CDR2 FYNNEI. V shed 6 bases and J shed 4 bases, with 16 bases lying between them. CDR3 residues: CASRAGAPRGNTIYF. CDR3 nucleotides: TGTGCCAGCAGAGCAGGGGCCCCTAGGGGAAACACCATATATTTT.

This rearrangement joins TRBV4-1 to TRBJ2-3, with D possibly matching TRBD2 (6 bases). With 4 bases removed from V and 1 base from J, the gap between germline ends came to 12 bases. The CDR3 is 15 amino acids. Germline assignment: CDR1 MGHRA and CDR2 YSYEKL. The CDR3 spells CASSRGSGGTDTQYF. The CDR3 DNA reads as TGCGCCAGCAGCCGGGGTAGCGGAGGCACAGATACGCAGTATTTT.

The chain uses TRBV7-9 and TRBJ2-1; the match to TRBD1 covers 8 bases. V was clipped by 5 bases and J by 8 bases; unmatched bases: 8. There are 14 residues in the CDR3. Germline V CDR1 and CDR2: SEHNR, FQNEAQ (reference sequence). CDR3 nucleotides: TGTGCCAGCAGCGGAAACAGGGGGTACGATGAGCAGTTCTTC. It translates to CASSGNRGYDEQFF.

J is TRBJ2-6 and V is TRBV9; TRBD1 matches at 7 bases. Trimming removed 0 bases from V and 3 bases from J; junction bases left unmatched: 3. The CDR3 consists of 16 residues. Germline CDR1 SGDLS, CDR2 YYNGEE. As DNA, the CDR3 is TGTGCCAGCAGCGTAGAGGGGGCGGGTGGGGCCAACGTCCTGACTTTC. Protein product: CASSVEGAGGANVLTF.

The V and J genes are TRBV27 and TRBJ1-2, with 7 nucleotides matching TRBD1. After removal of 6 bases from V and 0 bases from J, the junction contained 7 bases not matched to a gene. Looked up from germline, CDR1 is MNHEY and CDR2 is SMNVEV (reference sequence). The CDR3 covers 15 residues. CDR3 sequence reads: CASRTGTVTNYGYTF. In DNA, the CDR3 is TGTGCCAGCAGAACTGGGACAGTTACTAACTATGGCTACACCTTC.

V gene TRBV6-5 combines with J gene TRBJ2-5; D is undetermined. The CDR3 consists of 15 residues. The germline gives CDR1 MNHEY, CDR2 SVGAGI. V shed 0 bases and J shed 4 bases, with 12 bases lying between them. The chain's CDR3 is CASSYSPAMGETQYF. CDR3 DNA: TGTGCCAGCAGTTACTCCCCGGCTATGGGAGAGACCCAGTACTTC.

V is TRBV5-8 and J is TRBJ1-5; D unresolved. The CDR3 length is 12 residues. The germline V gene has CDR1 SGHTS and CDR2 YDEGEE. V was trimmed by 2 bases and J by 3 bases, leaving 3 bases between them. CDR3 DNA: TGTGCCAGCAGCTTTCCCAATCAGCCCCAGCATTTT. Translating it yields CASSFPNQPQHF.

The chain is built from TRBV6-6 and TRBJ2-5; the match to TRBD1 covers 9 bases. Germline V gene sequence: CDR1 MNHNY, CDR2 SVGAGI (reference sequence). V lost 6 bases to trimming and J lost 5 bases; unmatched junction nucleotides: 7. There are 14 residues in the CDR3. The CDR3 spells CASSRTGAIETQYF. DNA for the CDR3: TGTGCCAGCAGCCGGACAGGGGCCATCGAGACCCAGTACTTC.

This clone was found a few times. The CDR3 sequence is CAIVTGGNTEAFF. Here the CDR3 DNA reads TGTGCCATCGTGACCGGTGGGAACACTGAAGCTTTCTTT. The chain recombines TRBV7-3 with TRBJ1-1; D remains ambiguous. Germline lookup yields CDR1 SGHTA and CDR2 FQGTGA. The CDR3 has 13 amino acids. Trimming removed 10 bases from V and 1 base from J, with 13 bases in between.

The CDR3 DNA follows: TGCAGCGTTGTCTCCCAGCCTCTTTCCACTGAAGCTTTCTTT. Its protein is CSVVSQPLSTEAFF. The chain is built from TRBV29-1 and TRBJ1-1; unclear D gene. V was clipped by 4 bases and J by 4 bases, with 16 bases between them. The CDR3 has 14 amino acids. Looked up from germline, CDR1 is SQVTM and CDR2 is ANQGSEA.

J is TRBJ1-5 and V is TRBV18; 7 positions agree with TRBD1. The germline V gene has CDR1 KGHSH and CDR2 LQKENI. The CDR3 runs 13 residues. V shed 4 bases and J 5 bases; nucleotides not matched to a gene: 2. The CDR3 DNA sequence: TGTGCCAGCTCACTCGACAGGGATCAGCCCCAGCATTTT. Translated, it gives CASSLDRDQPQHF.

The genes are TRBV19 and TRBJ1-5; D not resolved. The CDR3 runs 16 residues. The germline V gene encodes CDR1 LNHDA and CDR2 SQIVND (reference sequence). The germline V and J ends were trimmed by 7 bases and 0 bases, with 16 bases remaining between them. CDR3 in DNA: TGTGCCAGTAATCTCCCCAGTGGCTATAGCAATCAGCCCCAGCATTTT. It yields the protein CASNLPSGYSNQPQHF.